This T cell receptor beta chain is drawn from a study of T cell responses to AZD1222 COVID-19 vaccine. The study's findings and limits: The study found vaccine-associated CD4 TCRs spanning spike, dominant at 160-218 and 743-854. Spike-specific TCR repertoires showed rising breadth and depth after two AZD1222 doses.

With regard to this clone: Its antigen is currently unknown.

The table came from immunoSEQ multiplex PCR; TCRdb's copy has only in-frame clones and leaves some out. The data contain 140,000 to 150,000 clones, about 89% of them singletons. Trimming took off 1 base at V and 7 bases at J, with 11 bases between the two ends. The V gene's germline CDR1 is LNHDA and CDR2 SQIVND (reference sequence). The CDR3 has 13 amino acids. This specimen consisted of peripheral blood, obtained 28 days after the second AZD1222 dose. The clonotype was recovered from an adult who received the AZD1222 COVID-19 vaccine. The chain combines TRBV19 with TRBJ2-7; the D is unclear. The DNA for the CDR3 is TGTGCCAGTAGTATAGTTACTACCGCTGAGCAGTACTTC. Translation: CASSIVTTAEQYF.